This T cell receptor beta chain is from a study of long-term antiretroviral therapy in people with HIV. Points from the study as a whole: Those clones which expanded before ART made up the dominant part of the repertoire at all time points. Relative to transplant donor controls, diversity remained lower despite increasing after ART. Information on adherence to ART, viral resistance or therapy changes was unavailable.

About this clone: Its target is not known.

Going into DNA extraction, samples held roughly 0.95-10 million cryopreserved PBMC. Germline assignment: CDR1 MNHNY and CDR2 SVGAGI (reference sequence). The CDR3 is 14 amino acids. V was pared by 7 bases and J by 7 bases, with 16 bases between. At survey level, the immunoSEQ assay was run in its v3.0 version. Generated by immunoSEQ multiplex PCR, the TCRdb table keeps only in-frame clones and is missing some. This sample has about 27,000 clones, with less than 85% found just once. The starting material was unsorted PBMCs, obtained 2.3 years after starting antiretroviral therapy. This sequence was found in a man aged 40-55 years with HIV. The chain uses TRBV6-6 and TRBJ1-4; D remains unclear. CDR3 DNA sequence: TGTGCCAGCACGATAAAGGCGGTTCCTGAAAAACTGTTTTTT. It yields the protein CASTIKAVPEKLFF.